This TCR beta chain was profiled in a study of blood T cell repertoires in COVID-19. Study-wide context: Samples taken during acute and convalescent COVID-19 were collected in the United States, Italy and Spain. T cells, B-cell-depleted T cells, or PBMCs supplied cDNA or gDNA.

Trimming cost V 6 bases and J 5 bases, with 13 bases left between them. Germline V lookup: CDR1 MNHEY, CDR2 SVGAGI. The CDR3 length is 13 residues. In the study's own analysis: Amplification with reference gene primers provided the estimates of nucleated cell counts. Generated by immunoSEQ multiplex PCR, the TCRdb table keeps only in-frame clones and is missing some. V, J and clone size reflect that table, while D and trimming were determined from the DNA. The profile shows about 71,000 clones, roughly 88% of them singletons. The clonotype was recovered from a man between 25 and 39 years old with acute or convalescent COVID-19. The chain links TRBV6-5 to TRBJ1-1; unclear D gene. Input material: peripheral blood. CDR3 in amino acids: CASRKTGRTEAFF. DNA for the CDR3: TGTGCCAGCAGGAAGACGGGAAGGACTGAAGCTTTCTTT.